The 9 T cell receptor beta chains in this list originate from one sample, sequenced in a study of blood T cell repertoires in COVID-19. TCRdb's copy holds only in-frame clones and misses some; the assay was immunoSEQ multiplex PCR. The data contain roughly 150,000 clones, 76% of them singletons. The sequenced sample consisted of peripheral blood. All receptors come from a woman aged 80 or over with acute or convalescent COVID-19.

This clone was seen only once. The chain combines TRBV19 with TRBJ1-3; D might be TRBD1 (6 bases). Germline V gene data show CDR1 as LNHDA and CDR2 as SQIVND (reference sequence). The CDR3 length is 12 residues. Trimming shortened V by 11 bases and J by 0 bases, and 8 bases separated the two germline ends. CDR3: CASQGSGNTIYF. The CDR3 nucleotides are TGTGCCTCACAGGGCTCTGGAAACACCATATATTTT.

The chain links TRBV7-8 to TRBJ1-2, with TRBD1 matching over 8 bases. Losses at the gene ends were 5 bases for V and 7 bases for J; bases not matched to a gene: 6. In germline, CDR1 is SGHVS, CDR2 FQNEAQ. This CDR3 region has 13 residues. Here the CDR3 DNA reads TGTGCCAGCAGCCTTGACAGGGGTGTTGGCTACACCTTC. It translates to CASSLDRGVGYTF.

The V and J genes are TRBV6-2 or TRBV6-3 and TRBJ1-2; D is undetermined. CDR3 length: 13 amino acids. V lost 3 bases to trimming and J lost 4 bases, with 9 bases between them. Germline V gene data show CDR1 as MNHEY and CDR2 as SVGEGT. The CDR3 spells CASSYDNSYGYTF. CDR3 nucleotides: TGTGCCAGCAGTTATGATAACAGCTATGGCTACACCTTC.

Concerning this clone: Other DNA sequences within the sample encode an identical CDR3. The J gene is TRBJ2-7, the V gene TRBV20-1; 8 bases are a match to TRBD1. This CDR3 is built from 14 residues. Trimming removed 3 bases from V and 2 bases from J; junction bases left unmatched: 6. From germline, CDR1 is DFQATT and CDR2 SNEGSKA (reference sequence). The CDR3 sequence is CSASSRGQPYEQYF. CDR3 bases: TGCAGTGCTAGTTCCAGGGGGCAACCCTACGAGCAGTACTTC.

This chain uses TRBV14 with TRBJ1-1, with TRBD1 matching over 8 bases. V was pared by 10 bases and J by 4 bases, with 11 bases of the junction left unmatched. The CDR3 totals 14 residues. CDR1 is SGHDN and CDR2 is FVKESK in the germline V gene. The CDR3 nucleotides are TGTGCCACCAGATCAGGACAGGGCCTCACTGAAGCTTTCTTT. It translates to CATRSGQGLTEAFF. The full variable domain, completed using reference TRBV14 and TRBJ1-1, is EAGVTQFPSHSVIEKGQTVTLRCDPISGHDNLYWYRRVMGKEIKFLLHFVKESKQDESGMPNNRFLAERTGGTYSTLKVQPAELEDSGVYFCATRSGQGLTEAFFGQGTRLTVV.

V usage is TRBV3-1 (or the pseudogene TRBV3-2) and J usage is TRBJ2-1; the D gene is possibly TRBD2 (7 bases). V lost 3 bases to trimming and J lost 1 base, with 16 bases between them. The CDR3 totals 17 residues. The germline V gene encodes CDR1 LGHDT and CDR2 YNNKEL (reference sequence). This CDR3 is CASSHSQGGASYNEQFF. The CDR3 DNA sequence: TGTGCCAGCAGCCACTCCCAAGGGGGGGCTTCCTACAATGAGCAGTTCTTC.

The chain employs TRBV6-5 and TRBJ1-4; TRBD1 aligns across 9 bases. Germline assignment: CDR1 MNHEY and CDR2 SVGAGI. The ends lost 4 bases at V and 10 bases at J; junction bases unmatched: 13. The CDR3 is 16 amino acids. The CDR3 loop reads CASSSGQGPGLGKLFF. In nucleotides, the CDR3 is TGTGCCAGCAGTTCAGGACAGGGGCCCGGCTTAGGAAAACTGTTTTTT.

This clone has a handful of counts. The chain recombines TRBV2 with TRBJ1-2; D possibly corresponds to TRBD1 (5 bases). Trimming pared 8 bases from V and 3 bases from J, leaving 19 bases between. Germline V gene lookup returns CDR1 SNHLY and CDR2 FYNNEI. This CDR3 is built from 15 residues. CDR3: CASERLQAGDYGYTF. The CDR3 DNA is TGTGCCAGCGAACGGCTCCAGGCGGGGGACTATGGCTACACCTTC.

The chain links TRBV5-4 to TRBJ1-2, with 8 bases aligning to TRBD1. CDR3 length equals 14 residues. J lost 5 bases, V lost 4 bases, and 7 bases had no gene match. Germline lookup yields CDR1 SGHNT and CDR2 YYREEE (reference sequence). The CDR3 bases are TGTGCCAGCAGCACGGACAGGGAAGGGTATGGCTACACCTTC. Amino acid sequence: CASSTDREGYGYTF.